Presented here are 19 T cell receptor beta chains from one specimen sequenced in a study of shared clonotypes between healthy human individuals. The repertoire was sequenced with immunoSEQ multiplex PCR; TCRdb's copy has only in-frame clones and lacks some. The sample has millions of clones; approximately 93% are singletons. The sequencing input was naive CD4+ T cells from PBMCs. The subset denotes: CD45RA+ positively selected. The receptors stem from a man aged 18 to 30 in good health. Some clones in this sample may be carry-over from other donors' samples.

The chain is built from TRBV5-1 and TRBJ2-7; D may be TRBD1 (5 bases). Germline values: CDR1 SGHRS, CDR2 YFSETQ. The CDR3 contains 15 residues. The V end lost 1 base, the J end lost 0 bases, and 11 bases lay between the germline ends. CDR3 DNA: TGCGCCAGCAGCTTGTTTGCAGGGCCCTCCTACGAGCAGTACTTC. Residues: CASSLFAGPSYEQYF.

V usage is TRBV30 and J usage is TRBJ2-7; perhaps D is TRBD1 or TRBD2 (5 bases each). Trimming took off 4 bases at V and 4 bases at J, with 14 bases between the two ends. The length of the CDR3 is 13 residues. CDR1 is GTSNPN, CDR2 SVGIG, per germline (reference sequence). The CDR3 nucleotides are TGTGCCTGGACCCGGGGCGCGGGTTACGAGCAGTACTTC. This codes for CAWTRGAGYEQYF.

The genes are TRBV10-3 and TRBJ2-7; D is perhaps TRBD1 (5 bases). Trimming removed 4 bases at V and 0 bases at J, with 16 bases between. The CDR3 spans 16 residues. Germline V CDR1 and CDR2: ENHRY, SYGVKD. The CDR3 reads CAISVGLQGSSYEQYF. The CDR3 region has the DNA TGTGCCATCAGTGTGGGGCTCCAGGGCTCCTCCTACGAGCAGTACTTC.

This chain connects TRBV5-4 to TRBJ1-2; D is unclear. V was pared by 2 bases and J by 0 bases, with 11 bases between. The CDR3 is made up of 15 amino acids. The germline V gene has CDR1 SGHNT and CDR2 YYREEE (reference sequence). CDR3: CASSFSLDTNYGYTF. The DNA for the CDR3 is TGTGCCAGCAGCTTTTCACTCGACACTAACTATGGCTACACCTTC.

The V and J genes are TRBV27 and TRBJ2-1, with D possibly being TRBD2 (6 bases). CDR3 size: 17 residues. V was shortened by 6 bases and J by 5 bases, with 23 bases between the two germline ends. From germline, CDR1 is MNHEY and CDR2 SMNVEV (reference sequence). As DNA, the CDR3 is TGTGCCAGCAGCCTCCCCGCACTAGCAAGGCTGCACAATGAGCAGTTCTTC. Protein: CASSLPALARLHNEQFF.

CDR3 in DNA: TGTGCCAGCAGTTTAACCTACAATGAGCAGTTCTTC. Amino acids: CASSLTYNEQFF. The chain carries TRBV9 and TRBJ2-1, with unresolved D. There are 12 residues in the CDR3. The V gene's germline CDR1 is SGDLS and CDR2 YYNGEE. V dropped 5 bases and J dropped 2 bases, with 5 bases sitting between them.

This clone was recorded once. This chain connects TRBV19 to TRBJ2-1; 10 nucleotides align to TRBD2. The CDR3 consists of 14 residues. Trimming took 5 bases from V and 8 from J; bases not matched to a gene: 6. Germline lookup yields CDR1 LNHDA and CDR2 SQIVND (reference sequence). The CDR3 is CASSGVAGGYEQFF. The CDR3 nucleotides are TGTGCCAGTAGTGGGGTAGCGGGAGGCTATGAGCAGTTCTTC.

This clone has just one count. The chain couples TRBV9 to TRBJ2-5; 8 nucleotides line up with TRBD2. The germline CDR1 and CDR2 sequences are SGDLS and YYNGEE. Unmatched junction bases numbered 4, after V lost 0 bases and J lost 3 bases. The CDR3 length is 15 residues. CDR3 DNA sequence: TGTGCCAGCAGCGTAGATGTAGCGGGAAAAGAGACCCAGTACTTC. It encodes CASSVDVAGKETQYF.

The chain joins TRBV6-1 to TRBJ1-3; D ambiguous. There are 14 residues in the CDR3. Trimming took 2 bases from V and 2 from J, leaving 7 bases between them. Germline loops: CDR1 MNHNS, CDR2 SASEGT. The CDR3: CASSEFRAGNTIYF. Here the CDR3 DNA reads TGTGCCAGCAGTGAATTTCGGGCTGGAAACACCATATATTTT.

About this clone: Other DNA sequences in this specimen translate into the identical CDR3. The chain links TRBV30 to TRBJ2-7; D remains unclear. The CDR3 runs to 11 residues. The V gene lost 0 bases and the J gene lost 5 bases, with 5 bases spanning the gap. The germline gives CDR1 GTSNPN, CDR2 SVGIG (reference sequence). The CDR3 here is CAWSVQNEQYF. CDR3 bases: TGTGCCTGGAGTGTACAGAACGAGCAGTACTTC.

CDR3 sequence: CASSFLGLADTGELFF. For the CDR3, the DNA is TGTGCCAGCAGTTTCTTAGGACTAGCGGACACCGGGGAGCTGTTTTTT. The chain links TRBV27 to TRBJ2-2, with TRBD2 identical over 10 bases. The V gene end was trimmed by 3 bases and the J gene end by 3 bases; junction bases not matched to a gene: 4. The CDR3 sequence is 16 residues long. From germline, CDR1 is MNHEY and CDR2 SMNVEV (reference sequence).

This clone has only one observation. This chain links TRBV7-2 with TRBJ2-2, with TRBD1 matching over 10 bases. Germline CDR1 and CDR2: SGHTA and FQGNSA. This CDR3 spans 14 amino acids. Unmatched junction bases numbered 3, after V lost 5 bases and J lost 6 bases. In DNA form, the CDR3 reads TGTGCCAGCAGCCGGACAGGGGGTCCCGGGGAGCTGTTTTTT. Protein product: CASSRTGGPGELFF.

This clone has only one observation. The V call is TRBV6-5, the J call TRBJ2-5, with 7 bases that match TRBD1. The V gene's germline CDR1 is MNHEY and CDR2 SVGAGI. The V gene end was trimmed by 7 bases and the J gene end by 5 bases; junction bases not matched to a gene: 7. The CDR3 loop spans 13 amino acids. CDR3 in amino acids: CASNIRGQETQYF. The CDR3 DNA sequence: TGTGCCAGCAATATCAGGGGACAGGAGACCCAGTACTTC.

The rearrangement joins TRBV30 to TRBJ2-7; the D gene is possibly TRBD1 (6 bases). The germline V gene encodes CDR1 GTSNPN and CDR2 SVGIG (reference sequence). The V gene lost 1 base and the J gene lost 3 bases, with 22 bases spanning the gap. CDR3 length equals 17 residues. The CDR3 DNA reads TGTGCCTGGAGTGCTAGAAGACCCCCGGGACAAGGCTACGAGCAGTACTTC. Translation gives CAWSARRPPGQGYEQYF.

This clone has a single count. The chain recombines TRBV6-6 with TRBJ2-7; 9 nucleotides line up with TRBD1. Unmatched junction bases numbered 5, after V lost 10 bases and J lost 1 base. The CDR3 runs 13 residues. CDR1 and CDR2 (germline): MNHNY, SVGAGI (reference sequence). The CDR3 is CATQDRGSYEQYF. The CDR3 coding sequence is TGTGCCACCCAGGACAGGGGTTCCTACGAGCAGTACTTC.

The V call is TRBV1, the J call TRBJ2-5. TRBV1 is a pseudogene segment. The CDR3 contains 16 residues. The CDR3 DNA sequence: TGCACCAGCAGCCAAGATAGATTGGGACGGCAAGAGACCCAGTACTTC. This translates into CTSSQDRLGRQETQYF.

The chain recombines TRBV28 with TRBJ1-3; TRBD1 agrees at 7 bases. The CDR3 spans 18 residues. The trim removed 5 bases at V and 1 base at J, leaving 14 bases unmatched. Germline-derived CDR1 and CDR2 are MDHEN and SYDVKM. The CDR3 nucleotides are TGTGCCAGCAGTCGTCTTCCCACCACAGGGGTTTCTGGAAACACCATATATTTT. Protein product: CASSRLPTTGVSGNTIYF. The whole variable domain, remainder taken from reference TRBV28 and TRBJ1-3, is DVKVTQSSRYLVKRTGEKVFLECVQDMDHENMFWYRQDPGLGLRLIYFSYDVKMKEKGDIPEGYSVSREKKERFSLILESASTNQTSMYLCASSRLPTTGVSGNTIYFGEGSWLTVV.

This chain links TRBV10-3 with TRBJ2-2; no firm D call. This CDR3 spans 13 amino acids. Germline lookup yields CDR1 ENHRY and CDR2 SYGVKD. Trimming removed 8 bases from V and 6 bases from J, with 13 bases in between. As DNA, the CDR3 is TGTGCCATCGGGTATATCGGGTCCGGGGAGCTGTTTTTT. Its translation: CAIGYIGSGELFF.

This chain links TRBV4-3 with TRBJ1-1; TRBD1 is a possible D gene (5 bases). Germline loops: CDR1 LGHNA, CDR2 YSLEER. V was clipped by 1 base and J by 4 bases, with 13 bases between them. CDR3 size: 15 residues. CDR3 coding DNA: TGCGCCAGCAGCCAAGTGGAGGGGCTGGGCACTGAAGCTTTCTTT. Protein: CASSQVEGLGTEAFF.